This T cell receptor (beta chain) was observed in a study of neurological immune-mediated disorders. Ten or more counts support this clonotype. The antigen is not known. Trimming removed 0 bases from V and 0 bases from J, with 7 bases in between. CDR1 is SGHRS and CDR2 is YFSETQ in the germline V gene. CDR3 size: 14 residues. The cDNA came from 5'RACE, which used 10-nucleotide random UMIs. Via MiXCR, TCRdb re-called the 5' RACE reads, giving one row per CDR3 protein. The sample consists of tens of thousands of distinct CDR3 sequences, approximately 5.8% of them appearing once. General study findings and limits: The study found the most TCR clonal expansion in HTLV-1-associated myelopathy and the least in multiple sclerosis, below healthy controls.

The sequence derives from a woman under 30 with multiple sclerosis. The sample comprised CD4+ T cells from blood. The V and J genes are TRBV5-1 and TRBJ2-7; D remains unclear. Written as DNA, the CDR3 is TGCGCCAGCAGCTTGGAGGCCAGCTCCTACGAGCAGTACGTC. It specifies CASSLEASSYEQYV.